Listed below are T cell receptor beta chains from one sample, sequenced in a study of T cell responses to AZD1222 COVID-19 vaccine. Sequencing used immunoSEQ multiplex PCR; TCRdb keeps in-frame clones, though not all of them. The repertoire has over 95,000 clones, around nine tenths of them found once; the top ten carry 12%. The source was peripheral blood, collected on day 0 of AZD1222 vaccination. All receptors derive from an adult in good health. Each CDR3 is given with its conserved first and last residue. A D gene is named only where the DNA matches it firmly. Clone size, where shown, is once, few, many, or a class for clones that have expanded.

size,J,D,V,CDR3,DNA
-,TRBJ2-5,-,TRBV20-1,CSARYPETQYF,TGCAGTGCTAGATACCCAGAGACCCAGTACTTC
few,TRBJ2-1,TRBD1,TRBV7-2,CASSYRQGSNEQFF,TGTGCCAGCAGCTACAGACAGGGGAGCAATGAGCAGTTCTTC
-,TRBJ1-2,-,TRBV6-5,CASSYREGNYGYTF,TGTGCCAGCAGTTACAGGGAGGGGAACTATGGCTACACCTTC
-,TRBJ1-1,TRBD1,TRBV6-6,CASREDRVVKTEAFF,TGTGCCAGCAGAGAGGACAGGGTAGTGAAAACTGAAGCTTTCTTT
-,TRBJ2-7,-,TRBV28,CASSTGTYEQYF,TGTGCCAGTTCGACAGGTACCTACGAGCAGTACTTC
-,TRBJ2-3,-,TRBV5-4,CASSREDTQYF,TGTGCCAGCAGCCGAGAGGATACGCAGTATTTT
-,TRBJ2-7,TRBD1,TRBV27,CASSRTGLTYEQYF,TGTGCCAGCAGTAGGACAGGTCTGACCTACGAGCAGTACTTC
-,TRBJ2-1,TRBD1,TRBV14,CASSLQGSSYNEQFF,TGTGCCAGCAGCCTACAGGGGAGCTCCTACAATGAGCAGTTCTTC
-,TRBJ1-4,-,TRBV4-2,CASSQAPANNEKLFF,TGTGCCAGCAGCCAAGCACCAGCTAATAATGAAAAACTGTTTTTT
-,TRBJ2-7,TRBD1,TRBV24-1,CATSETQGKQYF,TGTGCCACCAGTGAGACACAGGGGAAGCAGTACTTC
-,TRBJ1-5,-,TRBV20-1,CSASIGVHQPQHF,TGCAGTGCTAGTATCGGAGTGCATCAGCCCCAGCATTTT
-,TRBJ1-3,-,TRBV2,CASSPRGLSGNTIYF,TGTGCCAGCAGCCCCCGGGGTCTCTCTGGAAACACCATATATTTT
once,TRBJ2-5,-,TRBV6-5,CASSYPPETQYF,TGTGCCAGCAGTTACCCTCCAGAGACCCAGTACTTC
-,TRBJ2-3,-,TRBV29-1,CSVEDLVINLDTQYF,TGCAGCGTTGAAGATCTAGTAATCAACCTAGATACGCAGTATTTT
few,TRBJ1-1,-,TRBV19,CASSIGQIGTEAFF,TGTGCCAGTAGTATAGGACAAATTGGAACTGAAGCTTTCTTT
-,TRBJ1-1,-,TRBV29-1,CSVVTTVNTEAFF,TGCAGCGTTGTGACTACAGTGAACACTGAAGCTTTCTTT
-,TRBJ1-1,-,TRBV28,CASSPTGGRTEAFF,TGTGCCAGCAGTCCTACCGGGGGGAGGACTGAAGCTTTCTTT
once,TRBJ1-1,-,TRBV10-2,CASRDSTEAFF,TGCGCCAGCAGGGACTCCACTGAAGCTTTCTTT
-,TRBJ1-3,TRBD1,TRBV19,CASRPGQLVSGNTIYF,TGTGCCAGTAGGCCGGGACAGCTTGTCTCTGGAAACACCATATATTTT
-,TRBJ2-1,TRBD2,TRBV7-2,CASSLAAGAYNEQFF,TGTGCCAGCAGCTTGGCGGCGGGAGCGTACAATGAGCAGTTCTTC
-,TRBJ2-3,TRBD2,TRBV4-2,CASSQVGGSADTQYF,TGTGCCAGCAGCCAAGTGGGGGGGTCGGCAGATACGCAGTATTTT
-,TRBJ1-1,-,TRBV5-1,CASSLEAVRTLAFF,TGCGCCAGCAGCTTGGAGGCAGTCCGAACTTTGGCTTTCTTT
once,TRBJ2-1,-,TRBV19,CASRAAYNEQFF,TGTGCCAGCAGAGCGGCCTACAATGAGCAGTTCTTC
-,TRBJ1-2,-,TRBV12-3/TRBV12-4,CASSFEPPSGYTF,TGTGCCAGCAGTTTTGAGCCACCAAGTGGCTACACCTTC
-,TRBJ1-4,TRBD1,TRBV6-5,CASRGTGAGNEKLFF,TGTGCCAGCAGGGGGACAGGGGCGGGGAATGAAAAACTGTTTTTT
few,TRBJ1-2,-,TRBV6-5,CASSLDPYGYTF,TGTGCCAGCAGTTTAGACCCCTATGGCTACACCTTC
-,TRBJ2-1,-,TRBV5-1,CASSDGTRNEQFF,TGCGCCAGCAGCGATGGCACTAGGAATGAGCAGTTCTTC
-,TRBJ2-3,-,TRBV25-1,CASSEVGDTQYF,TGTGCCAGCAGTGAAGTCGGGGATACGCAGTATTTT